This record concerns one T cell receptor (beta chain) sequence. The data originate from a study of blood T cell repertoires in COVID-19. The overall study: From the United States, Italy and Spain came samples of acute and convalescent COVID-19. From T cells, B-cell-depleted T cells, or PBMCs came the material, which was cDNA or gDNA.

Authors' data handling: Amplifying reference gene primers gave estimates of nucleated cell counts. TCRdb keeps only in-frame clones here, not all; method: immunoSEQ multiplex PCR. That table is the source of V, J and clone size, and D and trimming were worked out from the DNA. The data contain some 190,000 clones, approximately 81% of them singletons. The CDR3 is 13 amino acids. Germline-derived CDR1 and CDR2 are LNHDA and SQIVND (reference sequence). V was pared by 5 bases and J by 1 base, with 8 bases between. The sequencing input was peripheral blood. The origin of this receptor is a human donor in a cohort sampled during active COVID-19. V and J are TRBV19 and TRBJ1-1, with D unclear. In DNA form, the CDR3 reads TGTGCCAGTAGTGACACGTCGAACACTGAAGCTTTCTTT. Translating gives CASSDTSNTEAFF.